The present T cell receptor beta chain was sequenced within a study of CD8 T cells in ankylosing spondylitis listed by TCRdb under 2017. A note on the overall study: To find TCR variants linked to disease, the study profiled T cell receptor beta repertoires in ankylosing spondylitis patients and healthy donors. The full study cohort comprised around 25 ankylosing spondylitis patients and 85 to 120 healthy donors. Peripheral blood samples were taken, and synovial fluid was additionally collected from ankylosing spondylitis patients.

Sequenced using an Illumina HiSeq 2500. Quantitative 5'-RACE with molecular barcodes was the method used to prepare the TCR beta libraries. In the original analysis: A new computational method based on a probabilistic model of VDJ rearrangement was used to identify disease-linked TCR variants. Through fastp at Q25 and MiXCR, TCRdb rebuilt clones from the public reads, retaining in-frame beta chains. Each entry merges the rows of one CDR3 protein and shows their most common DNA and genes. TCRdb's processing, not the study's, gives the V and J calls here. Here the sample has around 88,000 distinct CDR3 sequences; about 9% occur a single time. In total, the top ten clones hold roughly 5% of the sample. Overall study outcomes, separate from this receptor: The disease-linked clones were reported as significantly enriched in matched synovial fluid samples from ankylosing spondylitis patients. A TCR beta motif made up of several highly homologous amino acid variants appeared to be characteristic of blood from ankylosing spondylitis patients. The disease-linked clones showed a CD8+ phenotype and occurred at relatively low frequencies in peripheral blood. Some motif variants had previously been reported in the synovial fluid and blood of reactive arthritis patients, which suggests shared mechanisms of disease initiation.

This clonotype occurred many times. Its antigen has not been determined. Nothing much larger sits one base from this clone, and base qualities are not available. The CDR3 covers 14 residues, taking in both the cysteine and the phenylalanine. The entry retains the CDR3 DNA only, 42 bases that are in frame from base 1. The germline ends are 9 bases apart after V is trimmed by 0 bases and J by 2 bases. As encoded in the germline V gene, CDR1 is SGHRS while CDR2 is YFSETQ. The rearrangement joined TRBV5-1 to TRBJ2-7, with the D gene too uncertain to name. The receptor was derived from a male donor with ankylosing spondylitis or in good health (not recorded which). Sequences were obtained from blood, either unsorted or a sorted T cell fraction (not recorded which). The DNA sequence is TGCGCCAGCAGCTTGGTGGTCATGCCCTACGAGCAGTACTTC. Protein translation: CASSLVVMPYEQYF.